Listed here are 28 T cell receptor beta chains from one sample, sequenced in a study of T-cell reconstitution after alpha-beta-depleted transplantation in children. The library targeted TCRbeta and was prepared with unique molecular identifiers. One entry per CDR3 protein, called by TCRdb with MiXCR from the PCR reads. The profile shows 250,000 to 400,000 distinct CDR3 sequences, roughly 25% of them singletons. Sequences were derived from PBMCs, mostly from graft donor cells, sampled 180 days after TCRalphabeta/CD19-depleted stem cell transplant. These receptors were taken from a male patient younger than 18 who had a stem cell transplant for acute lymphoblastic leukemia, so the T cells may come from the graft donor.

The table lists this clonotype with many counts. The chain has TRBV12-3 or TRBV12-4 and TRBJ2-7, with 10 nucleotides matching TRBD1. Losses at the gene ends were 7 bases for V and 3 bases for J; bases not matched to a gene: 6. The CDR3 runs to 14 residues. CDR3 DNA sequence: TGTGCCAGCACCCGGGACAGGGGTTACTACGAGCAGTACTTC. Residues: CASTRDRGYYEQYF.

The chain couples TRBV20-1 to TRBJ1-1; 7 bases agree with TRBD1. Germline trimming cut 5 bases from V and 1 base from J; bases unmatched to any gene: 10. Germline V CDR1 and CDR2: DFQATT, SNEGSKA (reference sequence). This CDR3 contains 15 residues. CDR3 DNA: TGCAGTGCTCCAAAAGCGGGACAGAGGAACACTGAAGCTTTCTTT. Protein product: CSAPKAGQRNTEAFF.

A few counts support this clonotype. The chain recombines TRBV7-3 with TRBJ2-1, with TRBD2 matching 7 bases. CDR1 and CDR2 from the germline V gene are SGHTA and FQGTGA. The length of the CDR3 is 16 residues. Unmatched junction bases numbered 12, after V lost 5 bases and J lost 5 bases. CDR3 amino acids: CASSPQGTSANNEQFF. The CDR3 bases are TGTGCCAGCAGCCCCCAAGGTACTAGCGCAAACAATGAGCAGTTCTTC.

The chain is built from TRBV20-1 and TRBJ2-1; either TRBD1 or TRBD2 may supply D (5 bases each). V was cut by 3 bases and J by 3 bases, with 12 bases left in between. Germline V gives CDR1 DFQATT, CDR2 SNEGSKA (reference sequence). The CDR3 sequence is 14 residues long. Here the CDR3 reads CSARSRGYYNEQFF. DNA of the CDR3: TGCAGTGCTAGGAGTCGGGGCTACTACAATGAGCAGTTCTTC.

The sample holds a few counts of this clonotype. The rearrangement joins TRBV27 to TRBJ2-1; 7 positions match TRBD1. The CDR3 runs 12 residues. Germline CDR1 reads MNHEY; CDR2 reads SMNVEV (reference sequence). The V and J ends lost 5 bases and 10 bases, in that order; junction bases with no gene match: 5. The CDR3 bases are TGTGCCAGCAGTCGGACAGGTGGGGAGCAGTTCTTC. Residues: CASSRTGGEQFF.

This clonotype occurred once. The V gene is TRBV4-1, the J gene TRBJ2-7; TRBD1 matches 10 bases. The V gene's germline CDR1 is MGHRA and CDR2 YSYEKL. This CDR3 comprises 16 residues. The trim removed 1 base at V and 3 bases at J, leaving 6 bases unmatched. For the CDR3, the DNA is TGCGCCAGCAGCCAAGGGGACAGGGGAGATTACTACGAGCAGTACTTC. Translated: CASSQGDRGDYYEQYF.

The CDR3: CASSLIHSLSYNEQFF. Written as DNA, the CDR3 is TGTGCCAGCAGTTTAATTCACAGCCTCTCCTACAATGAGCAGTTCTTC. The chain employs TRBV27 and TRBJ2-1; D is ambiguous. With 2 bases removed from V and 0 bases from J, the gap between germline ends came to 11 bases. Germline loops: CDR1 MNHEY, CDR2 SMNVEV (reference sequence). This CDR3 is built from 16 residues.

This clonotype has a handful of counts. The chain employs TRBV9 and TRBJ2-3; perhaps TRBD2 as D (6 bases). This CDR3 contains 15 residues. Germline V gene data show CDR1 as SGDLS and CDR2 as YYNGEE. V was clipped by 4 bases and J by 2 bases, with 14 bases between them. CDR3 sequence: CASSLGLPFTDTQYF. CDR3 sequence (DNA): TGTGCCAGCAGCCTGGGACTCCCCTTCACAGATACGCAGTATTTT.

V and J are TRBV3-1 and TRBJ1-6; 7 positions match TRBD1. Germline values: CDR1 LGHDT, CDR2 YNNKEL (reference sequence). This CDR3 contains 15 residues. V was clipped by 0 bases and J by 16 bases; unmatched bases: 12. DNA of the CDR3: TGTGCCAGCAGCCAAGAAACAGGGGTGATAAGCAAGCTCCACTTT. It codes for CASSQETGVISKLHF. The whole variable domain, filled in from reference TRBV3-1 and TRBJ1-6, reads DTAVSQTPKYLVTQMGNDKSIKCEQNLGHDTMYWYKQDSKKFLKIMFSYNNKELIINETVPNRFSPKSPDKAHLNLHINSLELGDSAVYFCASSQETGVISKLHFGNGTRLTVT.

The chain has TRBV7-3 and TRBJ2-2; 7 nucleotides match TRBD2. The junction had 5 bases not matched to a gene; V was cut back by 4 bases and J by 6 bases. Germline V lookup: CDR1 SGHTA, CDR2 FQGTGA. The CDR3 contains 14 residues. CDR3 amino acids: CASSSLGGAGELFF. The DNA for the CDR3 is TGTGCCAGCAGCTCCTTGGGGGGGGCCGGGGAGCTGTTTTTT.

This clonotype was seen a few times. The chain links TRBV7-2 to TRBJ2-7; D may be TRBD1 or TRBD2 (5 bases each). Trimming took 5 bases from V and 0 from J, leaving 14 bases between them. The CDR3 is 15 amino acids. Germline CDR1 is SGHTA and CDR2 is FQGNSA. DNA of the CDR3: TGTGCCAGCAGCCCCGGGGCGAGGATCTCCTACGAGCAGTACTTC. Protein sequence: CASSPGARISYEQYF.

This clonotype was seen a handful of times. The chain uses TRBV12-3 or TRBV12-4 and TRBJ2-2; D ambiguous. The CDR3 contains 11 residues. The V gene lost 5 bases and the J gene lost 12 bases, with 10 bases spanning the gap. The DNA for the CDR3 is TGTGCCAGCAGTAGCCCCCAAAAGCTGTTTTTT. Its translation is CASSSPQKLFF.

This clonotype was detected only a few times. This rearrangement joins TRBV5-4 to TRBJ2-1; 9 bases match TRBD2. The CDR3 has 16 residues. Germline-derived CDR1 and CDR2 are SGHNT and YYREEE (reference sequence). The V gene end was trimmed by 3 bases and the J gene end by 8 bases; junction bases not matched to a gene: 12. CDR3 coding DNA: TGTGCCAGCAGCTCCGCCTTTAGCGGGAGCTGGTATGAGCAGTTCTTC. Residues: CASSSAFSGSWYEQFF.

V is TRBV4-1 and J is TRBJ2-2; TRBD1 matches 7 bases. V lost 4 bases to trimming and J lost 2 bases; unmatched junction nucleotides: 13. Germline loops: CDR1 MGHRA, CDR2 YSYEKL. The CDR3 totals 18 residues. CDR3 coding DNA: TGCGCCAGCAGCCCCCGGGACAGCCTTTTTATAAACACCGGGGAGCTGTTTTTT. Amino acid sequence: CASSPRDSLFINTGELFF.

The V and J genes are TRBV14 and TRBJ2-7; either TRBD1 or TRBD2 may supply D (6 bases each). CDR3 length: 15 amino acids. V was trimmed by 3 bases and J by 7 bases, leaving 19 bases between them. Germline V lookup: CDR1 SGHDN, CDR2 FVKESK. The CDR3 region is CASSHTGGLWREQYF. CDR3 coding DNA: TGTGCCAGCAGCCATACCGGGGGCCTCTGGCGGGAGCAGTACTTC.

This clonotype showed up many times. The chain couples TRBV12-3 or TRBV12-4 to TRBJ1-1; the match to TRBD1 covers 7 bases. Trimming at V came to 5 bases and at J to 7 bases, leaving 7 bases not matched to a gene. This CDR3 is 13 amino acids long. The CDR3 loop reads CASSMDRRGEAFF. Here the CDR3 DNA reads TGTGCCAGCAGTATGGACAGGCGCGGTGAAGCTTTCTTT.

This clonotype came up a few times. The chain employs TRBV4-1 and TRBJ1-1; D call uncertain. This CDR3 is 14 amino acids long. Trimming took 1 base from V and 1 from J, leaving 7 bases between them. Germline CDR1 and CDR2: MGHRA and YSYEKL. CDR3: CASSQVLKNTEAFF. Written as DNA, the CDR3 is TGCGCCAGCAGCCAAGTTCTCAAGAACACTGAAGCTTTCTTT.

This chain joins TRBV10-3 and TRBJ1-5; TRBD1 matches at 7 bases. The CDR3 sequence is 13 residues long. V lost 4 bases to trimming and J lost 5 bases; unmatched junction nucleotides: 2. Per the germline V gene, CDR1 is ENHRY and CDR2 is SYGVKD. The CDR3 region is CAISGTGYQPQHF. CDR3 bases: TGTGCCATCAGTGGGACAGGTTATCAGCCCCAGCATTTT.

The chain combines TRBV7-2 with TRBJ1-3; D is uncertain. From germline, CDR1 is SGHTA and CDR2 FQGNSA. V lost 3 bases, J lost 0 bases, and 9 bases lay in between. The CDR3 spans 15 residues. In DNA, the CDR3 is TGTGCCAGCAGCTTCGTATCGGACTCTGGAAACACCATATATTTT. Translation gives CASSFVSDSGNTIYF.

This clonotype was detected many times. This sequence joins TRBV10-3 and TRBJ2-1; 7 nucleotides match TRBD1. Germline-derived CDR1 and CDR2 are ENHRY and SYGVKD. Losses at the gene ends were 8 bases for V and 9 bases for J; bases not matched to a gene: 13. This CDR3 is built from 14 residues. The CDR3 sequence is CAIAPGQQVGEQFF. CDR3 bases: TGTGCCATCGCACCGGGACAGCAAGTTGGTGAGCAGTTCTTC.

The gene calls are TRBV18 and TRBJ2-1; 7 bases fit TRBD2. Losses at the gene ends were 3 bases for V and 8 bases for J; bases not matched to a gene: 4. The CDR3 sequence is 13 residues long. Germline loops: CDR1 KGHSH, CDR2 LQKENI. CDR3 region: CASSPGLTDEQFF. CDR3 bases: TGTGCCAGCTCACCGGGACTAACGGATGAGCAGTTCTTC. The full variable domain, rest sourced from reference TRBV18 and TRBJ2-1, is NAGVMQNPRHLVRRRGQEARLRCSPMKGHSHVYWYRQLPEEGLKFMVYLQKENIIDESGMPKERFSAEFPKEGPSILRIQQVVRGDSAAYFCASSPGLTDEQFFGPGTRLTVL.

The genes are TRBV6-1 and TRBJ2-4; 7 bases align to TRBD2. The CDR3 runs 14 residues. Germline V gene lookup returns CDR1 MNHNS and CDR2 SASEGT. Unmatched junction bases numbered 3, after V lost 7 bases and J lost 0 bases. CDR3 protein: CASNQRGAKNIQYF. The CDR3 nucleotides are TGTGCCAGCAATCAGCGGGGAGCCAAAAACATTCAGTACTTC.

This clonotype was seen a few times. The CDR3 spells CATSDFGGWSSGRQETQYF. The CDR3 bases are TGTGCCACCAGTGATTTTGGGGGGTGGTCTAGCGGGAGGCAAGAGACCCAGTACTTC. The chain combines TRBV24-1 with TRBJ2-5; 11 bases fit TRBD2. This CDR3 is 19 amino acids long. The V gene end was trimmed by 1 base and the J gene end by 2 bases; junction bases not matched to a gene: 11. Germline CDR1 KGHDR, CDR2 SFDVKD.

The J gene is TRBJ2-7, the V gene TRBV7-2; 9 bases match TRBD1. Germline CDR1 reads SGHTA; CDR2 reads FQGNSA. This CDR3 is built from 15 residues. V lost 5 bases and J lost 3; bases outside the gene matches: 8. The CDR3 region is CASSGQGLKLYEQYF. CDR3 nucleotides: TGTGCCAGCAGCGGACAGGGGTTGAAGCTCTACGAGCAGTACTTC.

This clonotype was counted a few times. The V gene is TRBV7-6, the J gene TRBJ2-4, with 9 bases that match TRBD1. Germline V gene lookup returns CDR1 SGHVS and CDR2 FNYEAQ. J lost 1 base, V lost 0 bases, and 4 bases had no gene match. The CDR3 has 17 residues. The CDR3 spells CASSLAPQGAAKNIQYF. As DNA, the CDR3 is TGTGCCAGCAGCTTAGCGCCACAGGGGGCGGCCAAAAACATTCAGTACTTC.

The chain recombines TRBV6-1 with TRBJ2-7, with no clear D. This CDR3 is built from 12 residues. V dropped 10 bases and J dropped 2 bases, with 12 bases sitting between them. Looked up from germline, CDR1 is MNHNS and CDR2 is SASEGT. CDR3 in amino acids: CATQDGPYEQYF. CDR3 DNA: TGTGCCACCCAAGACGGACCCTACGAGCAGTACTTC.

This clonotype appeared a few times. The chain carries TRBV6-5 and TRBJ1-4; D not resolved. The CDR3 sequence is 14 residues long. V was shortened by 5 bases and J by 1 base, with 8 bases between the two germline ends. Looked up from germline, CDR1 is MNHEY and CDR2 is SVGAGI. The CDR3 protein is CASSTRVTNEKLFF. The CDR3 DNA sequence: TGTGCCAGCAGTACGAGGGTAACTAATGAAAAACTGTTTTTT.

The chain uses TRBV11-2 and TRBJ2-2, with TRBD1 matching 8 bases. This CDR3 comprises 16 residues. Germline CDR1 SGHAT, CDR2 FQNNGV. J gave up 1 base and V 5 bases, and 6 bases lay outside the gene matches. CDR3 nucleotide sequence: TGTGCCAGCAGCCCACCCGGGACAGGGAACACCGGGGAGCTGTTTTTT. Translating it yields CASSPPGTGNTGELFF.